This T cell receptor beta chain is drawn from a study of metastatic and nonmetastatic thyroid tumors (TCRdb year 2020). At the level of the whole study: The researchers compared repertoires between peripheral blood samples and tumor or nodule tissue samples from patients with malignant or benign thyroid disease.

Points on this clone: No antigen is known for it. Qualities for individual bases were not recorded, and no much larger clone is one base off.

Points the paper makes about the study in general: In both blood and tumor samples, malignant tumors were reported to have significantly higher TCR beta diversity than benign nodules.

None of the patients had been given any treatment before thyroid surgery. The study retrospectively analysed patient clinical samples collected from about 2012 to 2018 using T-cell receptor beta sequencing. From cysteine to phenylalanine, the CDR3 is 15 amino acids long. Only the CDR3 region is kept as DNA, spanning 45 bases read in frame from base 1. V is shortened by 0 bases, J by 4 bases, and the region joining them spans 11 bases. CDR1 and CDR2, looked up from the germline V gene, are SGHTA and FQGNSA. Library preparation used PCR. The instrument was an Illumina HiSeq 4000. High-throughput sequencing was used to profile the CDR3 region of the TCR beta-chain in every patient. The published analysis was carried out like this. Drawing on CDR3 differences between clinicopathological groups, the researchers built a classifier meant to tell apart patients with distant-metastatic papillary thyroid cancer. To measure repertoire diversity the researchers used the Shannon index, while the Morisita-Horn index served to gauge how similar the tumor and blood repertoires were. TCRdb reanalyzed the raw reads on its own, using fastp at Q25 for trimming and MiXCR for clone calling, and kept in-frame beta chains. For this entry, the V and J calls and clone size follow TCRdb and not the study's own pipeline. The sample table contains tens of thousands of clones; only one count was recorded for more than 25% of them. The top ten clonotypes cover around 9.6% of the sample.

The TCR comes from a female donor with papillary thyroid cancer or a benign thyroid nodule (not recorded which). Some clones in this sample may be carry-over from other donors' samples. The sample was blood. The sequence joins TRBV7-2 to TRBJ2-3; D gene: possibly TRBD2, on 6 matching bases. The DNA reads as follows: TGTGCCAGCAGCTTAGCAGGCGGGACGTCAGATACGCAGTATTTT. It codes for CASSLAGGTSDTQYF.